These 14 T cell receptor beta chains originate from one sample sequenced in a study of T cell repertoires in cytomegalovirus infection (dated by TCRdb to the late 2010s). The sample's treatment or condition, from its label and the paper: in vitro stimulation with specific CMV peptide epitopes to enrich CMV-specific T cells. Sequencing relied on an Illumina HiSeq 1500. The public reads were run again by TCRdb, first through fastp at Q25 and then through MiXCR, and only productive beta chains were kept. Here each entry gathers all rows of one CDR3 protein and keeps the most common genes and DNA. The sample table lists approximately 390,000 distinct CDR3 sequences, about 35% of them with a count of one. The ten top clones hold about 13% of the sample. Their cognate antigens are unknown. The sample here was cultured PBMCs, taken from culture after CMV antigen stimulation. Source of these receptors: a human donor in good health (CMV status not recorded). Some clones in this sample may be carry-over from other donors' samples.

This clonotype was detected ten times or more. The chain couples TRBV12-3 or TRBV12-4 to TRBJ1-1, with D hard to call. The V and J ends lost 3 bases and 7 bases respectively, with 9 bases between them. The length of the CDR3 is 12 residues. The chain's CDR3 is CASSFSQGEAFF. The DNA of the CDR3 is TGTGCCAGCAGTTTTAGTCAAGGTGAAGCTTTCTTT.

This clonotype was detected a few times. The CDR3 sequence: CASSFKGPATNYGYTF. CDR3 sequence (DNA): TGTGCCAGCAGCTTTAAGGGGCCAGCTACTAACTATGGCTACACCTTC. The genes are TRBV7-4 and TRBJ1-2; the D gene is possibly TRBD1 (5 bases). Germline V gene lookup returns CDR1 SGHVT and CDR2 SQSDAQ. V was shortened by 3 bases and J by 0 bases, with 14 bases between the two germline ends. The CDR3 contains 16 residues.

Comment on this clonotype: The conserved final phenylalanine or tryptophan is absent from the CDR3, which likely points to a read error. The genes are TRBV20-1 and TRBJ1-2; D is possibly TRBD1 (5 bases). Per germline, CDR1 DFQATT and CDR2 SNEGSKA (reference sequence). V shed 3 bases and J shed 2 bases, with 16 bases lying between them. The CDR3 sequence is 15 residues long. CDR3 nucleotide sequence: TGCAGTGCTAGTGGCGGGAGGGACCAGAACTATGGCTACACCTTG. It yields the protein CSASGGRDQNYGYTL.

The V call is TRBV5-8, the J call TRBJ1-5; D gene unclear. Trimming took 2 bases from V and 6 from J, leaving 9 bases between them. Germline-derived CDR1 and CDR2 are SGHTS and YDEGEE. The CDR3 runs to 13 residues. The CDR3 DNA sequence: TGTGCCAGCAGCTTCACACGAACTCAGCCCCAGCATTTT. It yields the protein CASSFTRTQPQHF.

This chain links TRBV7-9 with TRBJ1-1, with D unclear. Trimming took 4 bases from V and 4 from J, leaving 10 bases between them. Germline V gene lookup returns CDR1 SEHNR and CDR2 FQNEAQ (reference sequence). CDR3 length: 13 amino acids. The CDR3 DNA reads TGTGCCAGCAGCTCCGGGGTGCTCACTGAAGCTTTCTTT. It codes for CASSSGVLTEAFF.

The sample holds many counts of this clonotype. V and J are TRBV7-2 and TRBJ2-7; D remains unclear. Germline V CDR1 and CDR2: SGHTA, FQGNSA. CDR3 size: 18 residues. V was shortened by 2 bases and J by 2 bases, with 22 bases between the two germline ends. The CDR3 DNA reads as TGTGCCAGCAGCTTAAGGGCCTCCTCATCGGAACGTCCCTACGAGCAGTACTTC. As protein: CASSLRASSSERPYEQYF.

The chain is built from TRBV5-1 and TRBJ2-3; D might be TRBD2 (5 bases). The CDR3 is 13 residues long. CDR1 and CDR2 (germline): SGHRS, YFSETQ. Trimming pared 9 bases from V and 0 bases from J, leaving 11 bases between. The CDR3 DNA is TGCGCCACTGGCAGCGGAAGCACAGATACGCAGTATTTT. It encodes CATGSGSTDTQYF. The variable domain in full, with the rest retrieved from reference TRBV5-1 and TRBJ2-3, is KAGVTQTPRYLIKTRGQQVTLSCSPISGHRSVSWYQQTPGQGLQFLFEYFSETQRNKGNFPGRFSGRQFSNSRSEMNVSTLELGDSALYLCATGSGSTDTQYFGPGTRLTVL.

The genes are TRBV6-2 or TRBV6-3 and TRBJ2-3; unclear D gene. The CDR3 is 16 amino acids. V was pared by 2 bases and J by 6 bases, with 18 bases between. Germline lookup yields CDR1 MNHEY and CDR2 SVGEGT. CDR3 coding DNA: TGTGCCAGCAGTTACCGACCCTTCCGACTTCGGGATACGCAGTATTTT. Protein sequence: CASSYRPFRLRDTQYF.

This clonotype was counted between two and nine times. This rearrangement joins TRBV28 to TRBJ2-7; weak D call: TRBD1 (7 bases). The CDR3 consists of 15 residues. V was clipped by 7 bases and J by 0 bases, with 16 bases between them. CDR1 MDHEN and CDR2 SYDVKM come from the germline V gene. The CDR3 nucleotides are TGTGCCAGCATACCGGGCGGGACAGCCTCCTACGAGCAGTACTTC. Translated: CASIPGGTASYEQYF.

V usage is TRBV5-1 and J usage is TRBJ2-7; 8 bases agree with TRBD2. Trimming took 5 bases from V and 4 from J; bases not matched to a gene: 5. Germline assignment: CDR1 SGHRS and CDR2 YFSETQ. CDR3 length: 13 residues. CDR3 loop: CASRSGGVYEQYF. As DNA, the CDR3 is TGCGCCAGCAGATCGGGAGGGGTTTACGAGCAGTACTTC.

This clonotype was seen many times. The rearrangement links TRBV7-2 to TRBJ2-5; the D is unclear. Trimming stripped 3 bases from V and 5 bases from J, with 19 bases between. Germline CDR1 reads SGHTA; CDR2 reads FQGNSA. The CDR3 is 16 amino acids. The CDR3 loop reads CASSLTALSLGETQYF. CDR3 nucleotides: TGTGCCAGCAGCTTGACGGCCCTCTCTCTAGGGGAGACCCAGTACTTC.

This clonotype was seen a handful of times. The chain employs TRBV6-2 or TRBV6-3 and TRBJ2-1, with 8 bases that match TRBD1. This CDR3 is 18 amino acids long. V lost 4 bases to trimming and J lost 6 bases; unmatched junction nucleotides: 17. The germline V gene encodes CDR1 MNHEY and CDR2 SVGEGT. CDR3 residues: CASSFDRGEPHLTNEQFF. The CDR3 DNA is TGTGCCAGCAGTTTTGACAGGGGTGAGCCCCATTTAACCAATGAGCAGTTCTTC.

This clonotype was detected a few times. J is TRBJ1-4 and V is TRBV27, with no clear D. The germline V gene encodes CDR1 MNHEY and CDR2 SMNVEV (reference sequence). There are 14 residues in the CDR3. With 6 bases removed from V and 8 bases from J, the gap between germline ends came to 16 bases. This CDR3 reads CASRRGPGREKLFF. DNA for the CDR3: TGTGCCAGCAGGCGAGGCCCCGGGCGAGAAAAACTGTTTTTT. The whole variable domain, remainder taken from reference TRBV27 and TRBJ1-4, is EAQVTQNPRYLITVTGKKLTVTCSQNMNHEYMSWYRQDPGLGLRQIYYSMNVEVTDKGDVPEGYKVSRKEKRNFPLILESPSPNQTSLYFCASRRGPGREKLFFGSGTQLSVL.

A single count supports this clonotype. The CDR3 protein is CASSLGGPPGVGQYF. In nucleotides, the CDR3 is TGCGCCAGCAGCTTGGGAGGCCCCCCTGGAGTGGGGCAGTACTTC. J is TRBJ2-7 and V is TRBV5-1; the D is unclear. V was shortened by 0 bases and J by 9 bases, with 19 bases between the two germline ends. CDR1 and CDR2 from the germline V gene are SGHRS and YFSETQ. The CDR3 consists of 15 residues.